These T cell receptor beta chains were read from a single sample in a study of blood T cell repertoires in COVID-19. Assay: immunoSEQ multiplex PCR; the TCRdb copy retains only in-frame clones and omits some. In the table there are approximately 160,000 clones, approximately 82% of which are singletons. Sequences were obtained from PBMCs or T cells enriched from blood (not recorded which). The receptors come from a woman between 45 and 65 years old who had recovered from COVID-19. The conserved cysteine and the conserved F or W are not part of the CDR3 here. Fields, in order: clone size, CDR3 length, J gene, V gene, CDR3 protein. The size entry is marked missing in some rows and otherwise reads once, few, many or a size class.

once,13,TRBJ1-5,TRBV28,ASAQQGFSNQPQH
many,13,TRBJ2-2,TRBV6-5,ASSPRTDNTGELF
once,12,TRBJ2-5,TRBV2,ASSDGRFQETQY
-,12,TRBJ1-5,TRBV30,AFSGDYSNQPQH
-,13,TRBJ1-6,TRBV5-6,ASSLFGLFNSPLH
-,13,TRBJ1-1,TRBV9,ASSEGTGLRAEAF
-,17,TRBJ2-2,TRBV5-8,ASSFFRLTGQGAHGELF
-,12,TRBJ1-1,TRBV6-5,ASSSRGRNTEAF
-,13,TRBJ1-1,TRBV18,ASSPVTGVATEAF
-,10,TRBJ1-2,TRBV11-3,ASSSLDRGVT